A single sample gave rise to the 19 T cell receptor beta chains below, sequenced in a study of blood T cell repertoires in COVID-19. TCRdb's table, derived via immunoSEQ multiplex PCR, lists solely in-frame clones and lacks some. The sample shows around 130,000 clones, approximately 71% of them seen only once. The specimen was peripheral blood. These receptors all stem from a human donor in a cohort sampled during active COVID-19.

The V gene is TRBV9, the J gene TRBJ1-5; D unclear. The CDR3 extends over 16 amino acids. V shed 1 base and J shed 2 bases, with 13 bases lying between them. Germline values: CDR1 SGDLS, CDR2 YYNGEE. CDR3: CASSVRREHGNQPQHF. The CDR3 DNA reads as TGTGCCAGCAGCGTAAGGAGGGAACACGGCAATCAGCCCCAGCATTTT.

The chain combines TRBV5-1 with TRBJ2-7; 8 nucleotides agree with TRBD1. The germline V gene encodes CDR1 SGHRS and CDR2 YFSETQ. J lost 5 bases, V lost 4 bases, and 14 bases had no gene match. This CDR3 is 16 amino acids long. In nucleotides, the CDR3 is TGCGCCAGCAGCCCCCCCTCGTTACAGGGGGTCCACGAGCAGTACTTC. It translates to CASSPPSLQGVHEQYF. Combining the CDR3 with reference TRBV5-1 and TRBJ2-7 gives the whole variable domain KAGVTQTPRYLIKTRGQQVTLSCSPISGHRSVSWYQQTPGQGLQFLFEYFSETQRNKGNFPGRFSGRQFSNSRSEMNVSTLELGDSALYLCASSPPSLQGVHEQYFGPGTRLTVT.

The chain couples TRBV4-1 to TRBJ1-5, with TRBD1 identical over 9 bases. J was trimmed by 3 bases and V by 2 bases; bases with no gene match: 2. The CDR3 is 15 amino acids. Germline lookup yields CDR1 MGHRA and CDR2 YSYEKL. In DNA form, the CDR3 reads TGCGCCAGCAGCCAATTACAGGGGGCCAATCAGCCCCAGCATTTT. This translates into CASSQLQGANQPQHF.

The chain recombines TRBV3-1 (or the pseudogene TRBV3-2) with TRBJ2-1, with TRBD2 as a possible D gene (6 bases). Per the germline V gene, CDR1 is LGHDT and CDR2 is YNNKEL (reference sequence). The germline V and J ends were trimmed by 3 bases and 5 bases, with 17 bases remaining between them. The CDR3 runs 16 residues. Written as DNA, the CDR3 is TGTGCCAGCAGCCAGGCCAGTGGGGGAGGACACAATGAGCAGTTCTTC. Translating gives CASSQASGGGHNEQFF.

The chain recombines TRBV5-1 with TRBJ1-5; D gene unclear. The CDR3 runs to 18 residues. Trimming took 0 bases from V and 0 from J, leaving 16 bases between them. CDR1 SGHRS and CDR2 YFSETQ come from the germline V gene. The CDR3 reads CASSLEPRGTYSNQPQHF. For the CDR3, the DNA is TGCGCCAGCAGCTTGGAACCGCGAGGCACCTATAGCAATCAGCCCCAGCATTTT.

The chain links TRBV6-5 to TRBJ2-7, with D possibly matching TRBD1 (6 bases). The germline V gene encodes CDR1 MNHEY and CDR2 SVGAGI. The CDR3 runs 15 residues. V was pared by 6 bases and J by 4 bases, with 19 bases between. The CDR3 sequence: CASRTPPGTPYEQYF. In DNA, the CDR3 is TGTGCCAGCAGGACCCCCCCCGGGACACCATACGAGCAGTACTTC.

V gene TRBV19 combines with J gene TRBJ1-2; a weak D match, TRBD1 (6 bases). V dropped 0 bases and J dropped 4 bases, with 12 bases sitting between them. CDR1 LNHDA and CDR2 SQIVND come from the germline V gene (reference sequence). CDR3 length: 15 amino acids. The CDR3: CASSIDRGFGYGYTF. The DNA of the CDR3 is TGTGCCAGTAGTATAGACAGGGGTTTTGGCTATGGCTACACCTTC.

This clone was seen at least ten times. V and J are TRBV7-9 and TRBJ2-7, with a tentative D call TRBD1 (6 bases). V gave up 9 bases and J gave up 3 bases, with 12 bases separating them. Looked up from germline, CDR1 is SEHNR and CDR2 is FQNEAQ (reference sequence). This CDR3 is built from 12 residues. In DNA form, the CDR3 reads TGTGCCAGTCAGGCAGGGGTCTACGAGCAGTACTTC. Its translation: CASQAGVYEQYF.

The rearrangement joins TRBV6-5 to TRBJ2-7; the match to TRBD1 covers 7 bases. J was trimmed by 4 bases and V by 7 bases; bases with no gene match: 10. CDR3 length equals 14 residues. CDR1 is MNHEY, CDR2 SVGAGI, per germline. The CDR3, as DNA: TGTGCCAGCACTCCCTTGACAGGGTGGTACGAGCAGTACTTC. It specifies CASTPLTGWYEQYF.

This clone was observed once. This chain's CDR3 is CASSQGSSGNTIYF. CDR3 in DNA: TGTGCCAGCAGTCAGGGGAGCTCTGGAAACACCATATATTTT. This chain links TRBV5-6 with TRBJ1-3; D possibly corresponds to TRBD1 (6 bases). The CDR3 has 14 residues. V dropped 5 bases and J dropped 0 bases, with 9 bases sitting between them. Germline CDR1 and CDR2: SGHDT and YYEEEE.

The chain joins TRBV19 to TRBJ1-5; 7 nucleotides match TRBD1. CDR1 LNHDA and CDR2 SQIVND come from the germline V gene (reference sequence). V shed 5 bases, J shed 0 bases, and the junction held 1 base outside the gene matches. This CDR3 spans 14 amino acids. The CDR3 loop is CASSGTVSNQPQHF. The CDR3 DNA reads TGTGCCAGTAGTGGGACAGTTAGCAATCAGCCCCAGCATTTT.

This chain links TRBV30 with TRBJ1-2; TRBD1 matches at 10 bases. The V and J ends lost 6 bases and 5 bases, in that order; junction bases with no gene match: 12. The CDR3 is 15 residues long. Looked up from germline, CDR1 is GTSNPN and CDR2 is SVGIG (reference sequence). The CDR3 reads CACPRGQGELYGYTF. The CDR3 DNA reads TGTGCCTGCCCCCGAGGACAGGGGGAGCTTTATGGCTACACCTTC.

The gene calls are TRBV2 and TRBJ2-7; tentative D call: TRBD1 (5 bases). Germline V gene lookup returns CDR1 SNHLY and CDR2 FYNNEI. CDR3 length: 15 amino acids. The V end was cut by 4 bases, the J end by 0 bases, with 13 bases between. CDR3 sequence reads: CASSAYRQYSYEQYF. CDR3 coding DNA: TGTGCCAGCAGTGCATATCGACAGTACTCCTACGAGCAGTACTTC.

This clone was seen more than once but under ten times. The V call is TRBV7-2, the J call TRBJ2-7; D is perhaps TRBD2 (6 bases). The germline gives CDR1 SGHTA, CDR2 FQGNSA. Trimming took off 1 base at V and 9 bases at J, with 13 bases between the two ends. The CDR3 totals 13 residues. CDR3 coding DNA: TGTGCCAGCAGCTTAGTTTCTAGCGATGTGCAGTACTTC. This encodes CASSLVSSDVQYF. The full variable domain, in which reference TRBV7-2 and TRBJ2-7 provide the parts outside the CDR3, is GAGVSQSPSNKVTEKGKDVELRCDPISGHTALYWYRQSLGQGLEFLIYFQGNSAPDKSGLPSDRFSAERTGGSVSTLTIQRTQQEDSAVYLCASSLVSSDVQYFGPGTRLTVT.

This chain links TRBV6-5 with TRBJ1-6; perhaps TRBD1 as D (5 bases). This CDR3 has 14 residues. Germline V CDR1 and CDR2: MNHEY, SVGAGI. V was shortened by 5 bases and J by 5 bases, with 10 bases between the two germline ends. The CDR3 reads CASSHQTDNSPLHF. The CDR3 coding sequence is TGTGCCAGCAGTCATCAGACAGATAATTCACCCCTCCACTTT.

DNA for the CDR3: TGTGCCAGCAGCTTGGAGGGGGGGGTCTACGAGCAGTACTTC. It is translated as CASSLEGGVYEQYF. The rearrangement uses TRBV5-4 and TRBJ2-7; D might be TRBD2 (7 bases). This CDR3 has 14 amino acids. The germline V and J ends were trimmed by 0 bases and 3 bases, with 10 bases remaining between them. CDR1 and CDR2 (germline): SGHNT, YYREEE (reference sequence).

The chain carries TRBV27 and TRBJ2-7; D is perhaps TRBD2 (7 bases). Trimming removed 5 bases at V and 6 bases at J, with 14 bases between. Germline-derived CDR1 and CDR2 are MNHEY and SMNVEV (reference sequence). This CDR3 comprises 13 residues. The CDR3 is CASSHGGLFEQYF. As DNA, the CDR3 is TGTGCCAGCAGTCACGGGGGGCTTTTCGAGCAGTACTTC.

The gene calls are TRBV15 and TRBJ2-5, with TRBD1 matching 11 bases. Germline lookup yields CDR1 LNHNV and CDR2 YYDKDF (reference sequence). The CDR3 runs to 17 residues. Trimming cost V 0 bases and J 5 bases; bases outside gene matches: 8. CDR3 sequence reads: CATSREGTGGTLETQYF. The CDR3 coding sequence is TGTGCCACCAGCAGAGAGGGGACAGGGGGGACGCTGGAGACCCAGTACTTC.

The chain has TRBV27 and TRBJ2-7; 11 bases fit TRBD2. Per the germline V gene, CDR1 is MNHEY and CDR2 is SMNVEV (reference sequence). The CDR3 has 17 residues. V gave up 0 bases and J gave up 2 bases; unmatched junction bases: 6. The CDR3 loop is CASSLSSGRAGPYEQYF. The CDR3 DNA reads TGTGCCAGCAGTTTATCTAGCGGGAGGGCGGGCCCCTACGAGCAGTACTTC.